These T cell receptor beta chains were read from a single sample in a study of blood T cell repertoires in COVID-19. Clones were read by immunoSEQ multiplex PCR, and TCRdb kept only the in-frame ones, dropping some. The table lists over 200,000 clones, 80% to 85% of them singletons. What was sequenced was peripheral blood. The receptors were sampled from a human donor in a cohort sampled during active COVID-19. Both conserved end residues are part of each CDR3. The order of the fields is V gene, J gene, CDR3 protein.

>TRBV6-2/TRBV6-3|TRBJ2-4
CASSLRADNIQYF
>TRBV10-3|TRBJ2-1
CAITPTPRTYNEQFF
>TRBV6-5|TRBJ1-1
CASRGQGKRGTEAFF
>TRBV28|TRBJ2-7
CASILSGQGYEQYF
>TRBV14|TRBJ2-7
CASSQDPRLAGAYEQYF
>TRBV5-4|TRBJ1-2
CASSLIVEFNYGYTF
>TRBV4-2|TRBJ2-7
CASSQGQGPSYEQYF
>TRBV10-3|TRBJ1-2
CAISEFYYGYTF
>TRBV20-1|TRBJ2-7
CSASGTGGSYEQYF
>TRBV11-3|TRBJ2-7
CASSLGRGTYEQYF
>TRBV28|TRBJ1-4
CASSLNPGNEKLFF
>TRBV7-2|TRBJ2-7
CASSLAERAEQYF
>TRBV2|TRBJ1-1
CASSPTGGPGAFF
>TRBV7-2|TRBJ2-3
CASSFKRDTDTQYF
>TRBV5-5|TRBJ1-1
CASSPGVAEAFF